The T cell receptor beta chain under discussion was sequenced for a study of cytomegalovirus exposure and HLA in healthy donors. The germline gives CDR1 MDHEN, CDR2 SYDVKM. Trimming removed 8 bases at V and 2 bases at J, with 13 bases between. This CDR3 is built from 15 residues. Primers: 60 Vbeta forward and 13 Jbeta reverse. Repertoires were generated with immunoSEQ multiplex PCR, while TCRdb's copy carries only in-frame clones and drops some. The sample carries about 130,000 clones, 70% to 80% recorded once. The sequence was collected from a man in his fifties or sixties in good health and CMV-seronegative. The sample taken for sequencing was PBMCs. The chain recombines TRBV28 with TRBJ1-6; D may be TRBD1 (6 bases). The CDR3 bases are TGTGCCAGCGAGGGAGAGGGGGCCTATAATTCACCCCTCCACTTT. Translating gives CASEGEGAYNSPLHF.